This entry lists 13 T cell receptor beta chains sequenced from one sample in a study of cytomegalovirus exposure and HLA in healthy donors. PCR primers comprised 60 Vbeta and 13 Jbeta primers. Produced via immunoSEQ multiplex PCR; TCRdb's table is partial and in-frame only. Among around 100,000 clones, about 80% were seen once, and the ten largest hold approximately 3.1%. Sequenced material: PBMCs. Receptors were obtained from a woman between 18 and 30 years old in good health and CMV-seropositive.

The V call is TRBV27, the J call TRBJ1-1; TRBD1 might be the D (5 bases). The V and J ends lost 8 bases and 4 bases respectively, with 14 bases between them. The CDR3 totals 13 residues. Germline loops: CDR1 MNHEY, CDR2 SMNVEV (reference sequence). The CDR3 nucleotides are TGTGCCAGCGGGGCCGGCCGGAGCACTGAAGCTTTCTTT. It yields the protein CASGAGRSTEAFF.

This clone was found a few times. The CDR3 loop reads CASSEAVGQYSNQPQHF. CDR3 in DNA: TGTGCCAGCAGTGAAGCGGTGGGACAATATAGCAATCAGCCCCAGCATTTT. This sequence joins TRBV6-1 and TRBJ1-5; weak D call: TRBD1 (6 bases). This CDR3 is built from 17 residues. V lost 0 bases and J lost 0, with 12 bases in between. The germline CDR1 and CDR2 sequences are MNHNS and SASEGT.

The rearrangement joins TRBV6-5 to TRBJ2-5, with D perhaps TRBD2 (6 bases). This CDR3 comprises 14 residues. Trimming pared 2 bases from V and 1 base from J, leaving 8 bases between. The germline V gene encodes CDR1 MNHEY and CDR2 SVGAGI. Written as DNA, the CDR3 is TGTGCCAGCAGTTACACTAGCCCCCAAGAGACCCAGTACTTC. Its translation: CASSYTSPQETQYF.

CDR3 in amino acids: CASSSSKGLERSDNEQFF. DNA of the CDR3: TGCGCCAGCAGCTCCAGTAAGGGACTAGAAAGGAGTGACAATGAGCAGTTCTTC. The gene calls are TRBV5-1 and TRBJ2-1, with 8 nucleotides matching TRBD2. V shed 3 bases, J shed 5 bases, and the junction held 16 bases outside the gene matches. CDR3 length: 18 residues. Germline assignment: CDR1 SGHRS and CDR2 YFSETQ.

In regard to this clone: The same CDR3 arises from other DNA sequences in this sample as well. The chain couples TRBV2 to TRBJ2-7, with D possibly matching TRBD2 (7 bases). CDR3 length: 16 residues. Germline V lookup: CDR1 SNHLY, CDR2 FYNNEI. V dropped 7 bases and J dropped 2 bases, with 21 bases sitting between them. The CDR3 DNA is TGTGCCAGCAACATAAGGGGGGGTTCAAAAGCCTACGAGCAGTACTTC. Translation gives CASNIRGGSKAYEQYF.

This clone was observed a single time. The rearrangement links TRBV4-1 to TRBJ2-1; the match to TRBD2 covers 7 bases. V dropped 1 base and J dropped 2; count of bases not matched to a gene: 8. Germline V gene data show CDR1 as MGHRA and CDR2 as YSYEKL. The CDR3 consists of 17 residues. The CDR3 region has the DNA TGCGCCAGCAGCCAAGTAGTAGCGGGCGTTCCCTACAATGAGCAGTTCTTC. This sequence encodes CASSQVVAGVPYNEQFF.

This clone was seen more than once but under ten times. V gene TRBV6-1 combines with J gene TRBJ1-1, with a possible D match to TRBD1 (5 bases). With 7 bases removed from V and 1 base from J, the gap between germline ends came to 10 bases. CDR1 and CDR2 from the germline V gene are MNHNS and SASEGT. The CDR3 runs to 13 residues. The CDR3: CASISGRNTEAFF. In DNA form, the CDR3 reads TGTGCCAGCATATCAGGGCGGAACACTGAAGCTTTCTTT.

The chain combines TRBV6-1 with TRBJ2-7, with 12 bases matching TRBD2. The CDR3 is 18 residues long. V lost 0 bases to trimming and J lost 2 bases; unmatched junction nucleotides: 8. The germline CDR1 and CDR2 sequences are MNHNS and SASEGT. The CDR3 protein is CASSEALHASGRAYEQYF. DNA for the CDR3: TGTGCCAGCAGTGAAGCGCTTCATGCTAGCGGGAGGGCCTACGAGCAGTACTTC.

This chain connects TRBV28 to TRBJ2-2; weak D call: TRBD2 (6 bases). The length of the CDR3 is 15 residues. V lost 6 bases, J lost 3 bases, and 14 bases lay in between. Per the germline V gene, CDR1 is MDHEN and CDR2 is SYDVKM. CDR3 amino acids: CASRERDSYTGELFF. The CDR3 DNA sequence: TGTGCCAGCAGGGAACGGGACTCCTACACCGGGGAGCTGTTTTTT.

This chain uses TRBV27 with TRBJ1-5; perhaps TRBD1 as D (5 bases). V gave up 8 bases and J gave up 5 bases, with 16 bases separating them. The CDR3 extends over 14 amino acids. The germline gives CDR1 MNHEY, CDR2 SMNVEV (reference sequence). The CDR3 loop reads CASGRPGGDQPQHF. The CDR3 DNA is TGTGCCAGCGGGAGGCCCGGGGGGGATCAGCCCCAGCATTTT.

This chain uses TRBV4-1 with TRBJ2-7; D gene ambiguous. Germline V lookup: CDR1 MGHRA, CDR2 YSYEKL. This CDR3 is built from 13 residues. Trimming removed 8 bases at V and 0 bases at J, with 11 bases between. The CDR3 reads CASGMVSSYEQYF. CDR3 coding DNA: TGCGCCAGCGGTATGGTTAGCTCCTACGAGCAGTACTTC.

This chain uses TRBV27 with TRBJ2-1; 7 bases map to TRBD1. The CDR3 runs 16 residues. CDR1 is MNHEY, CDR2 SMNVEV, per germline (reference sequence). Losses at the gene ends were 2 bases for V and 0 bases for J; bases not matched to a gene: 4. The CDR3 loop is CASSLTPGGSYNEQFF. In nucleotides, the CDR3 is TGTGCCAGCAGTTTAACTCCAGGGGGCTCCTACAATGAGCAGTTCTTC.

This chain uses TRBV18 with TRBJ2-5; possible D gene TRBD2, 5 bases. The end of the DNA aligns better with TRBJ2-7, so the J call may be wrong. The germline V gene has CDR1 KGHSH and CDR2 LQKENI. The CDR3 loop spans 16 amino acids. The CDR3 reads CASSPGRSSGAYEQYF. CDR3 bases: TGTGCCAGCTCACCAGGGCGGTCAAGCGGAGCCTACGAGCAGTACTTC.